This T cell receptor beta chain was sequenced during a study of control samples from healthy donors and cancer patients. TCRdb's table, derived via immunoSEQ multiplex PCR, lists solely in-frame clones and lacks some. Of around 94,000 clones listed, roughly nine tenths are singletons. V lost 6 bases, J lost 2 bases, and 6 bases stayed unmatched. This CDR3 region has 15 residues. CDR1 and CDR2 (germline): SGHTA, FQGNSA. Sample: blood. The chain carries TRBV7-2 and TRBJ2-5; 10 bases fit TRBD1. The TCR was taken from a woman under 30 in good health. CDR3 bases: TGTGCCAGCAGTCCAGACAGGGGGCCTCAAGAGACCCAGTACTTC. Protein: CASSPDRGPQETQYF.